This T cell receptor beta chain was profiled in a study of OX40 agonist ivuxolimab in advanced cancers. In the study overall: Ivuxolimab was an agonistic, fully human IgG2 monoclonal antibody directed against OX40 (CD134), a costimulatory receptor. The dose-escalation cohort was around 83% male with a mean age of about 60 years, ranging from roughly 20 to 85. Prior anti-PD-1, anti-PD-L1 or anti-CTLA-4 therapy was permitted, and approximately 39% of dose-escalation patients had received checkpoint inhibitors. Partial responses occurred in three dose-escalation patients, of whom one had hepatocellular carcinoma and two had cutaneous melanoma. The point of sequencing TCRbeta in the periphery was to test whether ivuxolimab changed TCR sequence diversity and drove clonal T-cell expansion. Intravenous ivuxolimab was administered to patients every 2 weeks at six dose levels: 0.01, 0.1, 0.3, 1.5, 3 and 10 mg/kg. The monotherapy dose-escalation portion (N of about 49 patients) of the phase I ivuxolimab trial is reported in the paper. Of the roughly 52 dose-escalation patients, hepatocellular carcinoma was present in some 19, melanoma in approximately 15, renal cell carcinoma in 9 and head and neck cancer in 9.

The germline V gene (reference sequence) gives CDR1 as MNHEY and CDR2 as SMNVEV. Unmatched junction bases come to 3, with V trimmed by 3 bases and J by 3 bases. Inclusive of the bounding cysteine and phenylalanine, the CDR3 is 14 residues long. Only the CDR3 region is kept as DNA, spanning 42 bases read in frame from base 1. Regarding this clone: Its antigen specificity is not known. No base-level quality is on record; no much larger clone is a single base apart.

Patients with autoimmune disease history or receiving systemic immunosuppression were excluded from the trial. Peripheral blood for TCR sequencing was collected from all dose cohorts at baseline, on cycle 4 day 1, and on cycle 7 day 1. Samples were obtained from an open-label, multicenter, first-in-human phase I dose-escalation trial of ivuxolimab. The trial enrolled adults with locally advanced or metastatic head and neck squamous cell, hepatocellular, melanoma or renal cell carcinoma. Before TCR sequencing, CD4+ and CD8+ T cells were separately sorted from peripheral blood. Study-wide findings and limitations: After ivuxolimab, expanded clones were on average more numerous among CD8+ T cells than among CD4+ T cells. In the 0.1-3.0 mg/kg groups, partial responders had among the lowest normalized peripheral clonal expansion, particularly in CD8+ T cells. Low levels of normalized T-cell clonal expansion were also seen in some patients who did not respond. The antigen specificity of the peripheral T cells that underwent clonal expansion was not determined. At doses of 0.1 to 3.0 mg/kg, clonal expansion of both CD4+ and CD8+ blood T cells was observed from baseline to week 6.

Genomic DNA was isolated from the sorted cells so that the TCRbeta CDR3 region could be sequenced. The immunoSEQ Assay was used for sequencing of TCRbeta CDR3 regions. In TCRdb, the immuneACCESS table is reduced to in-frame sequences with V and J assigned. These tables do not hold every clone; where another copy was compared, an unresolved V gene accounts for under half, and the others remain unexplained. Recorded for this sample are 55,000 to 75,000 clones; approximately 80% of them occurred a single time. Less than 5% of the sample goes to the ten largest clones. The chain was built from TRBV27 and TRBJ2-5, with 8 bases in between that match TRBD2. The source material was CD4+ or CD8+ T cells sorted from blood, sampled in a trial of the OX40 agonist ivuxolimab. This TCR came from an adult with an advanced solid tumor such as melanoma, head and neck, liver or kidney cancer. The CDR3 has the sequence CASSFGTSEETQYF. The nucleotide sequence reads TGTGCCAGCAGTTTCGGGACTAGTGAAGAGACCCAGTACTTC.